One sample yielded the 32 T cell receptor beta chains listed below, sequenced in a study of T cell changes during pregnancy in multiple sclerosis. Clones were sequenced by immunoSEQ multiplex PCR, and TCRdb holds only the in-frame ones, with some missing. The sample holds tens of thousands of clones, about 94% seen once. The sequencing used peripheral blood, collected in the third trimester of pregnancy. These receptors were taken from a female donor with multiple sclerosis, enrolled in a pregnancy study.

This rearrangement joins TRBV6-1 to TRBJ2-7; no reliable D call. The CDR3 is 13 residues long. V was trimmed by 3 bases and J by 2 bases, leaving 8 bases between them. Germline V lookup: CDR1 MNHNS, CDR2 SASEGT. The CDR3 DNA reads as TGTGCCAGCAGTGAGGGCACACCCTACGAGCAGTACTTC. Translated, it gives CASSEGTPYEQYF.

The DNA for the CDR3 is TGTGCCAGCACTCTCCCCCGGGACAGTCCAACTAATGAAAAACTGTTTTTT. This gives the protein CASTLPRDSPTNEKLFF. The rearrangement links TRBV27 to TRBJ1-4; 7 positions agree with TRBD1. The trim removed 7 bases at V and 0 bases at J, leaving 11 bases unmatched. The CDR3 is made up of 17 amino acids. Germline CDR1 reads MNHEY; CDR2 reads SMNVEV (reference sequence). Full variable domain (missing parts from reference TRBV27 and TRBJ1-4): EAQVTQNPRYLITVTGKKLTVTCSQNMNHEYMSWYRQDPGLGLRQIYYSMNVEVTDKGDVPEGYKVSRKEKRNFPLILESPSPNQTSLYFCASTLPRDSPTNEKLFFGSGTQLSVL.

The J gene is TRBJ1-1, the V gene TRBV5-6, with 8 bases aligning to TRBD1. Losses at the gene ends were 4 bases for V and 6 bases for J; bases not matched to a gene: 8. The CDR3 has 14 residues. Germline CDR1 SGHDT, CDR2 YYEEEE. The CDR3 loop is CASSEGQGVPEAFF. Written as DNA, the CDR3 is TGTGCCAGCAGCGAAGGACAGGGTGTACCTGAAGCTTTCTTT.

V usage is TRBV29-1 and J usage is TRBJ2-1; 8 bases align to TRBD2. This CDR3 spans 17 amino acids. The V gene's germline CDR1 is SQVTM and CDR2 ANQGSEA. The junction had 9 bases not matched to a gene; V was cut back by 2 bases and J by 0 bases. CDR3 nucleotide sequence: TGCAGCGTTGAACCCCTACTAGCGGATAGCTCCTACAATGAGCAGTTCTTC. It translates to CSVEPLLADSSYNEQFF.

This clone was detected only once. This chain joins TRBV7-8 and TRBJ2-1; TRBD2 aligns across 11 bases. V lost 5 bases, J lost 1 base, and 10 bases stayed unmatched. The CDR3 loop spans 18 amino acids. CDR1 is SGHVS, CDR2 FQNEAQ, per germline. DNA of the CDR3: TGTGCCAGCAGCCCACTAGCGGGGGCTACCACTTCCTACAATGAGCAGTTCTTC. It translates to CASSPLAGATTSYNEQFF.

The chain carries TRBV7-9 and TRBJ2-3, with unresolved D. Germline V gene lookup returns CDR1 SEHNR and CDR2 FQNEAQ (reference sequence). Trimming removed 5 bases at V and 6 bases at J, with 9 bases between. The CDR3 sequence is 12 residues long. In DNA, the CDR3 is TGTGCCAGCAGCCTTCCCCCCGATACGCAGTATTTT. This sequence encodes CASSLPPDTQYF.

The count of this clone is one. This sequence joins TRBV7-2 and TRBJ1-5; D is unclear. Germline-derived CDR1 and CDR2 are SGHTA and FQGNSA. Trimming took off 1 base at V and 0 bases at J, with 10 bases between the two ends. The CDR3 is 16 amino acids. CDR3: CASSLEAGDSNQPQHF. The CDR3 region has the DNA TGTGCCAGCAGCTTAGAGGCGGGTGATAGCAATCAGCCCCAGCATTTT.

The chain uses TRBV4-1 and TRBJ1-1, with a weak D call TRBD1 (5 bases). Germline V gene lookup returns CDR1 MGHRA and CDR2 YSYEKL. V was pared by 4 bases and J by 0 bases, with 12 bases between. The CDR3 is 15 residues long. For the CDR3, the DNA is TGCGCCAGCAGCCCTGGGGGGTACATGAACACTGAAGCTTTCTTT. It is translated as CASSPGGYMNTEAFF.

The chain recombines TRBV11-2 with TRBJ2-3; TRBD1 might be the D (5 bases). Germline CDR1 is SGHAT and CDR2 is FQNNGV. The V end lost 5 bases, the J end lost 2 bases, and 14 bases lay between the germline ends. This CDR3 has 15 amino acids. In nucleotides, the CDR3 is TGTGCCAGCAGCCAGCCAGGACATCCCACAGATACGCAGTATTTT. Protein: CASSQPGHPTDTQYF.

This chain uses TRBV6-5 with TRBJ1-1; possibly TRBD1 for D (6 bases). The length of the CDR3 is 13 residues. Germline lookup yields CDR1 MNHEY and CDR2 SVGAGI. V was cut by 4 bases and J by 5 bases, with 11 bases left in between. CDR3 sequence (DNA): TGTGCCAGCAGTTCCGCAGGGGCTACTGAAGCTTTCTTT. It codes for CASSSAGATEAFF.

This clone has only one observation. The V gene is TRBV27, the J gene TRBJ2-3, with D unclear. The germline V gene has CDR1 MNHEY and CDR2 SMNVEV (reference sequence). The CDR3 consists of 13 residues. V was cut by 6 bases and J by 1 base, with 8 bases left in between. The CDR3: CASRGLRTDTQYF. In DNA form, the CDR3 reads TGTGCCAGCAGGGGCCTCCGCACAGATACGCAGTATTTT.

V usage is TRBV7-9 and J usage is TRBJ1-5; TRBD1 is a possible D gene (5 bases). The germline CDR1 and CDR2 sequences are SEHNR and FQNEAQ (reference sequence). The CDR3 totals 15 residues. Trimming shortened V by 3 bases and J by 2 bases, and 11 bases separated the two germline ends. The CDR3, as DNA: TGTGCCAGCAGCTTGGCGGGACGGGGCAATCAGCCCCAGCATTTT. Translating gives CASSLAGRGNQPQHF.

The V gene is TRBV19, the J gene TRBJ2-5; TRBD2 agrees at 11 bases. With V trimmed by 4 bases and J by 1 base, 8 bases remained unmatched. CDR1 LNHDA and CDR2 SQIVND come from the germline V gene (reference sequence). This CDR3 comprises 17 residues. The DNA of the CDR3 is TGTGCCAGTAGTACCCGCATACTAGCGGGGGTCCAAGAGACCCAGTACTTC. Protein: CASSTRILAGVQETQYF. The entire variable domain, with the rest obtained from reference TRBV19 and TRBJ2-5, is as follows: DGGITQSPKYLFRKEGQNVTLSCEQNLNHDAMYWYRQDPGQGLRLIYYSQIVNDFQKGDIAEGYSVSREKKESFPLTVTSAQKNPTAFYLCASSTRILAGVQETQYFGPGTRLLVL.

The rearrangement links TRBV19 to TRBJ2-7, with 10 positions matching TRBD1. The trim removed 1 base at V and 5 bases at J, leaving 5 bases unmatched. CDR1 LNHDA and CDR2 SQIVND come from the germline V gene (reference sequence). The CDR3 loop spans 15 amino acids. Here the CDR3 reads CASSIGGTGVDEQYF. CDR3 DNA: TGTGCCAGTAGTATAGGGGGGACAGGGGTCGACGAGCAGTACTTC.

This chain uses TRBV5-6 with TRBJ2-1, with D unresolved. CDR3 length: 13 amino acids. Trimming took 0 bases from V and 4 from J, leaving 5 bases between them. Per germline, CDR1 SGHDT and CDR2 YYEEEE. The CDR3 spells CASSLALYNEQFF. CDR3 nucleotides: TGTGCCAGCAGCTTGGCCCTTTACAATGAGCAGTTCTTC.

The chain recombines TRBV15 with TRBJ2-1, with 7 bases aligning to TRBD2. CDR3 length: 15 amino acids. After removal of 0 bases from V and 6 bases from J, the junction contained 5 bases not matched to a gene. Germline CDR1 reads LNHNV; CDR2 reads YYDKDF (reference sequence). In DNA, the CDR3 is TGTGCCACCAGCAGAGATCTTGGGACTACCAATGAGCAGTTCTTC. Its translation is CATSRDLGTTNEQFF.

CDR3 sequence reads: CASSPKRQGNEQFF. In nucleotides, the CDR3 is TGTGCCAGCTCCCCCAAGAGGCAGGGCAATGAGCAGTTCTTC. The genes are TRBV18 and TRBJ2-1, with a tentative D call TRBD1 (5 bases). This CDR3 has 14 residues. V gave up 6 bases and J gave up 6 bases, with 15 bases separating them. Per germline, CDR1 KGHSH and CDR2 LQKENI. Combining the CDR3 with reference TRBV18 and TRBJ2-1 gives the whole variable domain NAGVMQNPRHLVRRRGQEARLRCSPMKGHSHVYWYRQLPEEGLKFMVYLQKENIIDESGMPKERFSAEFPKEGPSILRIQQVVRGDSAAYFCASSPKRQGNEQFFGPGTRLTVL.

The chain is built from TRBV7-3 and TRBJ2-2; D gene uncertain. Germline V gives CDR1 SGHTA, CDR2 FQGTGA. The V gene lost 0 bases and the J gene lost 5 bases, with 7 bases spanning the gap. The CDR3 spans 14 residues. Written as DNA, the CDR3 is TGTGCCAGCAGCTTAACACGAGGAACCGGGGAGCTGTTTTTT. Residues: CASSLTRGTGELFF.

The genes are TRBV19 and TRBJ2-2; 9 bases match TRBD2. The J segment lost 6 bases and the V segment lost 6 bases, leaving 5 bases of the junction unmatched. CDR3 length: 14 residues. Germline V gene lookup returns CDR1 LNHDA and CDR2 SQIVND (reference sequence). The chain's CDR3 is CASRRVAGAGELFF. The CDR3 nucleotides are TGTGCCAGTAGAAGGGTAGCGGGAGCCGGGGAGCTGTTTTTT.

This clone was seen more than once but under ten times. The CDR3 region has the DNA TGTGCCAGCAGCCCCAACAGGGGCTACGAGCAGTACTTC. This encodes CASSPNRGYEQYF. J is TRBJ2-7 and V is TRBV7-2; 7 bases are a match to TRBD1. The CDR3 is 13 amino acids. Unmatched junction bases numbered 4, after V lost 5 bases and J lost 3 bases. Per the germline V gene, CDR1 is SGHTA and CDR2 is FQGNSA. Based on the CDR3 plus reference TRBV7-2 and TRBJ2-7, the full variable domain is GAGVSQSPSNKVTEKGKDVELRCDPISGHTALYWYRQSLGQGLEFLIYFQGNSAPDKSGLPSDRFSAERTGGSVSTLTIQRTQQEDSAVYLCASSPNRGYEQYFGPGTRLTVT.

The rearrangement uses TRBV6-1 and TRBJ1-1, with D possibly matching TRBD1 (5 bases). The ends were cut back, 8 bases at V and 1 base at J, with 14 bases in the middle. Per germline, CDR1 MNHNS and CDR2 SASEGT. This CDR3 has 14 amino acids. CDR3 residues: CASHGGWPNTEAFF. The CDR3 DNA follows: TGTGCCAGCCACGGGGGGTGGCCGAACACTGAAGCTTTCTTT.

V usage is TRBV11-2 and J usage is TRBJ2-5; D gene ambiguous. Germline CDR1 and CDR2: SGHAT and FQNNGV. The germline V and J ends were trimmed by 1 base and 6 bases, with 12 bases remaining between them. The CDR3 is made up of 14 amino acids. Here the CDR3 DNA reads TGTGCCAGCAGCTTAGCGCGAGGTGCGAAGACCCAGTACTTC. It encodes CASSLARGAKTQYF.

The J gene is TRBJ1-4, the V gene TRBV18; D might be TRBD1 (5 bases). CDR1 is KGHSH, CDR2 LQKENI, per germline. V lost 1 base, J lost 7 bases, and 10 bases lay in between. The CDR3 has 14 amino acids. CDR3 coding DNA: TGTGCCAGCTCACCACAGGGGTCGGGTGAAAAACTGTTTTTT. Protein sequence: CASSPQGSGEKLFF.

The CDR3 nucleotides read TGCGCCAGCCAGGGACAGGGTTATACTGAAGCTTTCTTT. This gives the protein CASQGQGYTEAFF. The chain combines TRBV5-1 with TRBJ1-1; 9 nucleotides align to TRBD1. The CDR3 contains 13 residues. Trimming removed 7 bases from V and 5 bases from J; junction bases left unmatched: 6. Germline values: CDR1 SGHRS, CDR2 YFSETQ. Looking up the rest from reference TRBV5-1 and TRBJ1-1 gives the full variable domain: KAGVTQTPRYLIKTRGQQVTLSCSPISGHRSVSWYQQTPGQGLQFLFEYFSETQRNKGNFPGRFSGRQFSNSRSEMNVSTLELGDSALYLCASQGQGYTEAFFGQGTRLTVV.

Only one count was recorded for this clone. This chain joins TRBV4-1 and TRBJ2-5, with a possible D match to TRBD1 (6 bases). Germline values: CDR1 MGHRA, CDR2 YSYEKL. V shed 2 bases and J shed 5 bases, with 12 bases lying between them. CDR3 length: 14 residues. For the CDR3, the DNA is TGCGCCAGCAGCCAAAATAAAGGACAGGAGACCCAGTACTTC. Protein sequence: CASSQNKGQETQYF.

The V call is TRBV18, the J call TRBJ2-5; D is perhaps TRBD2 (6 bases). Per germline, CDR1 KGHSH and CDR2 LQKENI. The ends were cut back, 1 base at V and 0 bases at J, with 15 bases in the middle. This CDR3 comprises 17 residues. CDR3 nucleotide sequence: TGTGCCAGCTCACCACGGTCTACTAGCAGATACCAAGAGACCCAGTACTTC. It specifies CASSPRSTSRYQETQYF. Full variable domain (remainder filled in from reference TRBV18 and TRBJ2-5): NAGVMQNPRHLVRRRGQEARLRCSPMKGHSHVYWYRQLPEEGLKFMVYLQKENIIDESGMPKERFSAEFPKEGPSILRIQQVVRGDSAAYFCASSPRSTSRYQETQYFGPGTRLLVL.

This chain links TRBV7-6 with TRBJ2-7; the D gene is possibly TRBD1 (5 bases). Per the germline V gene, CDR1 is SGHVS and CDR2 is FNYEAQ. The CDR3 has 12 residues. V was trimmed by 2 bases and J by 6 bases, leaving 8 bases between them. CDR3 residues: CASSLQGFEQYF. Written as DNA, the CDR3 is TGTGCCAGCAGCTTACAGGGCTTCGAGCAGTACTTC.

This rearrangement joins TRBV4-2 to TRBJ2-5, with 10 nucleotides matching TRBD2. The CDR3 totals 17 residues. Per germline, CDR1 LGHNA and CDR2 YNFKEQ. The J segment lost 5 bases and the V segment lost 0 bases, leaving 9 bases of the junction unmatched. In DNA form, the CDR3 reads TGTGCCAGCAGCCAAGAAGGAGCGGGAGGGCGACGGGAGACCCAGTACTTC. Translated, it gives CASSQEGAGGRRETQYF.

The V call is TRBV20-1, the J call TRBJ1-1; D possibly corresponds to TRBD1 (5 bases). The CDR3 covers 10 residues. The V and J ends lost 6 bases and 4 bases respectively, with 6 bases between them. Germline CDR1 and CDR2: DFQATT and SNEGSKA (reference sequence). DNA of the CDR3: TGCAGTGCCGGGGGCACTGAAGCTTTCTTT. Translation: CSAGGTEAFF.

The chain has TRBV7-9 and TRBJ2-2; TRBD2 aligns across 7 bases. The CDR3 is 13 residues long. After removal of 8 bases from V and 6 bases from J, the junction contained 6 bases not matched to a gene. The V gene's germline CDR1 is SEHNR and CDR2 FQNEAQ (reference sequence). DNA for the CDR3: TGTGCCAGCGGGGAGGGCCCTCCCGGGGAGCTGTTTTTT. Translated, it gives CASGEGPPGELFF.

The chain joins TRBV21-1 to TRBJ2-1; the table's TRBD2 call for D was not verified on the DNA. TRBV21-1 is described as a pseudogene. The CDR3 sequence is 16 residues long. CDR3 DNA: TGTGCCAGCAGCATTCGCCTAGCGGGATCGGGGAATGAGCAGTTCTTC. The encoded protein is CASSIRLAGSGNEQFF.

The rearrangement links TRBV27 to TRBJ2-7; 9 bases line up with TRBD2. The CDR3 is 15 amino acids. V shed 5 bases, J shed 2 bases, and the junction held 7 bases outside the gene matches. Germline V lookup: CDR1 MNHEY, CDR2 SMNVEV (reference sequence). CDR3 DNA sequence: TGTGCCAGCAGTATAGCGGGAGATTTTCCCTACGAGCAGTACTTC. The encoded protein is CASSIAGDFPYEQYF.